Sequencing of this T cell receptor beta chain was carried out in a study of blood T cell repertoires in COVID-19. The CDR3 covers 14 residues. Unmatched junction bases numbered 1, after V lost 6 bases and J lost 2 bases. Germline V gene lookup returns CDR1 SNHLY and CDR2 FYNNEI. Authors' data handling: Nucleated cell counts were estimated from reference gene primer amplification. Sequencing was performed with immunoSEQ multiplex PCR; in TCRdb, only in-frame clones are kept and a portion is missing. From that table come the V and J calls and clone size; the DNA was used to work out D and trimming. The top ten clones hold about 1.7% of a sample with around 300,000 clones, 89% of them seen once. Participants were aged about 18 to 95 years, lived in roughly 25 US areas, and enrolled virtually. Recovered participants had two consecutive negative NP/OP PCR tests, healthcare professional clearance, or symptom resolution.

The specimen sequenced was PBMCs or T cells enriched from blood (not recorded which). The origin of this receptor is a woman between 40 and 50 years old who had recovered from COVID-19. The chain recombines TRBV2 with TRBJ2-6, with TRBD2 matching 7 bases. DNA for the CDR3: TGTGCCAGCAGGGGGGGGACTGGGGCCAACGTCCTGACTTTC. Its protein product is CASRGGTGANVLTF.